Each of the 28 T cell receptor beta chains below was sequenced from the same sample in a study of T cell responses to AZD1222 COVID-19 vaccine (dated by TCRdb to the early 2020s). Library construction relied on the immunoSEQ multiplex PCR assay. TCRdb's version of the immuneACCESS table is confined to in-frame rearrangements and falls short of the full clone set. An unresolved V gene accounts for under half of the shortfall where checked; the remainder is of unknown origin. The sample contains around 160,000 clones, about nine tenths of them found a single time. The ten largest make up roughly 2.8% of the sample. The time point label corresponds to: baseline before first vaccination. Interpreted using the paper, the treatment or condition label stands for: meningococcal conjugate vaccine given as trial control. The material sequenced was peripheral blood, taken on day 0 of MenACWY control vaccination. The receptors shown here come from an adult in good health.

The rearrangement uses TRBV11-3 and TRBJ2-5; D gene uncertain. Looked up from germline, CDR1 is SGHNT and CDR2 is YENEEA. The CDR3 runs 13 residues. Trimming removed 1 base at V and 3 bases at J, with 6 bases between. The CDR3: CASSLGTEETQYF. CDR3 nucleotide sequence: TGTGCCAGCAGCTTAGGGACCGAAGAGACCCAGTACTTC.

The chain employs TRBV12-3 or TRBV12-4 and TRBJ1-6; D is unclear. The CDR3 extends over 11 amino acids. Trimming cost V 6 bases and J 14 bases, with 11 bases left between them. The CDR3 loop reads CASSQSWALHF. The CDR3 coding sequence is TGTGCCAGCAGCCAAAGTTGGGCCCTCCACTTT.

The rearrangement joins TRBV16 to TRBJ2-7; D is perhaps TRBD1 (5 bases). The CDR3 has 12 amino acids. Trimming pared 6 bases from V and 3 bases from J, leaving 9 bases between. Looked up from germline, CDR1 is KGHSY and CDR2 is FQNENV. As DNA, the CDR3 is TGTGCCAGCAGTCAGGGTGGCTACGAGCAGTACTTC. Encoded protein: CASSQGGYEQYF.

The rearrangement links TRBV2 to TRBJ1-3, with D maybe TRBD1 (5 bases). Trimming stripped 5 bases from V and 0 bases from J, with 14 bases between. Germline V gene data show CDR1 as SNHLY and CDR2 as FYNNEI. This CDR3 has 16 residues. This chain's CDR3 is CASSFLRVISGNTIYF. The DNA for the CDR3 is TGTGCCAGCAGTTTCCTCAGGGTAATCTCTGGAAACACCATATATTTT.

The J gene is TRBJ1-1, the V gene TRBV18, with a weak D call TRBD1 (5 bases). Germline lookup yields CDR1 KGHSH and CDR2 LQKENI. Trimming removed 0 bases at V and 4 bases at J, with 12 bases between. This CDR3 is built from 15 residues. CDR3 sequence reads: CASSPPTGLGTEAFF. The DNA of the CDR3 is TGTGCCAGCTCACCACCTACGGGGCTGGGCACTGAAGCTTTCTTT.

CDR3 sequence reads: CASSLGGGMGNEQFF. CDR3 bases: TGTGCCAGCAGTTTAGGGGGTGGGATGGGCAATGAGCAGTTCTTC. The chain carries TRBV28 and TRBJ2-1; D assignment may be TRBD1 or TRBD2 (5 bases each). In germline, CDR1 is MDHEN, CDR2 SYDVKM. V was trimmed by 2 bases and J by 6 bases, leaving 14 bases between them. This CDR3 comprises 15 residues. The variable domain in full, with the rest retrieved from reference TRBV28 and TRBJ2-1, is DVKVTQSSRYLVKRTGEKVFLECVQDMDHENMFWYRQDPGLGLRLIYFSYDVKMKEKGDIPEGYSVSREKKERFSLILESASTNQTSMYLCASSLGGGMGNEQFFGPGTRLTVL.

The genes are TRBV15 and TRBJ1-4; perhaps TRBD1 as D (6 bases). Trimming shortened V by 3 bases and J by 5 bases, and 13 bases separated the two germline ends. In germline, CDR1 is LNHNV, CDR2 YYDKDF (reference sequence). The CDR3 contains 15 residues. The CDR3 loop reads CATSRWDTGNEKLFF. The CDR3 nucleotides are TGTGCCACCAGCAGGTGGGACACCGGGAATGAAAAACTGTTTTTT.

This sequence joins TRBV12-3 or TRBV12-4 and TRBJ2-7, with 7 bases that match TRBD1. There are 13 residues in the CDR3. After removal of 5 bases from V and 3 bases from J, the junction contained 4 bases not matched to a gene. The CDR3 spells CASSPGQIYEQYF. The CDR3 bases are TGTGCCAGCAGTCCGGGACAGATCTACGAGCAGTACTTC.

The chain is built from TRBV18 and TRBJ1-4; the match to TRBD1 covers 10 bases. V gave up 2 bases and J gave up 4 bases; unmatched junction bases: 13. The CDR3 extends over 19 amino acids. Germline assignment: CDR1 KGHSH and CDR2 LQKENI. CDR3 residues: CASSPRGGDRGPLNEKLFF. DNA for the CDR3: TGTGCCAGCTCACCAAGAGGGGGAGACAGGGGGCCTCTTAATGAAAAACTGTTTTTT.

This CDR3 is CAIQTSGANVLTF. CDR3 nucleotide sequence: TGTGCCATCCAAACAAGTGGGGCCAACGTCCTGACTTTC. The rearrangement links TRBV6-5 to TRBJ2-6, with D hard to call. The CDR3 has 13 residues. Germline CDR1 is MNHEY and CDR2 is SVGAGI. V shed 10 bases and J shed 3 bases, with 10 bases lying between them.

This chain uses TRBV27 with TRBJ1-2; D ambiguous. In germline, CDR1 is MNHEY, CDR2 SMNVEV (reference sequence). The CDR3 length is 15 residues. Deletions cut 3 bases from V and 4 bases from J, with 15 bases between. The CDR3 nucleotides are TGTGCCAGCAGTTTTAGGCAGCCGTGGGGCTATGGCTACACCTTC. Translation: CASSFRQPWGYGYTF.

This clone was seen a single time. V is TRBV19 and J is TRBJ1-1; 7 bases align to TRBD1. J was trimmed by 1 base and V by 5 bases; bases with no gene match: 7. CDR3 length: 15 residues. Germline lookup yields CDR1 LNHDA and CDR2 SQIVND (reference sequence). Written as DNA, the CDR3 is TGTGCCAGTAGTGTGAACAGGGGAGGGAACACTGAAGCTTTCTTT. Translated, it gives CASSVNRGGNTEAFF.

The rearrangement uses TRBV7-9 and TRBJ1-1, with D hard to call. The CDR3 runs 13 residues. CDR1 and CDR2 from the germline V gene are SEHNR and FQNEAQ (reference sequence). With 0 bases removed from V and 4 bases from J, the gap between germline ends came to 6 bases. The CDR3 here is CASSLAQVTEAFF. CDR3 nucleotides: TGTGCCAGCAGCTTAGCGCAAGTCACTGAAGCTTTCTTT.

This chain connects TRBV16 to TRBJ1-1; 7 nucleotides agree with TRBD1. With 4 bases clipped from V and 7 bases from J, the junction kept 12 bases outside the gene matches. CDR1 KGHSY and CDR2 FQNENV come from the germline V gene. The CDR3 totals 15 residues. CDR3 DNA sequence: TGTGCCAGCAGCCCGCCCCGGACAGGTCTTAATGAAGCTTTCTTT. This gives the protein CASSPPRTGLNEAFF.

The chain recombines TRBV10-1 with TRBJ1-5; D unclear. The CDR3 loop spans 13 amino acids. The V gene lost 5 bases and the J gene lost 5 bases, with 10 bases spanning the gap. Germline CDR1 WNHNN, CDR2 SYGVQD (reference sequence). CDR3 coding DNA: TGCGCCAGCAGTTTACGCGGGGATCAGCCCCAGCATTTT. Protein sequence: CASSLRGDQPQHF.

The chain joins TRBV9 to TRBJ2-7; D gene ambiguous. V was pared by 0 bases and J by 4 bases, with 11 bases between. Germline V gene sequence: CDR1 SGDLS, CDR2 YYNGEE. The CDR3 consists of 14 residues. The DNA of the CDR3 is TGTGCCAGCAGCGTAGACACCCGGAGTTACGAGCAGTACTTC. It yields the protein CASSVDTRSYEQYF.

The V call is TRBV5-1, the J call TRBJ1-1; 11 positions agree with TRBD1. The CDR3 contains 16 residues. In germline, CDR1 is SGHRS, CDR2 YFSETQ. Trimming took 4 bases from V and 5 from J; bases not matched to a gene: 10. The CDR3: CASSPEPGTGGTEAFF. CDR3 in DNA: TGCGCCAGCAGCCCTGAACCCGGGACAGGGGGAACTGAAGCTTTCTTT.

This chain joins TRBV6-1 and TRBJ1-5; no definite D call. V shed 3 bases and J shed 7 bases, with 13 bases lying between them. There are 14 residues in the CDR3. Germline assignment: CDR1 MNHNS and CDR2 SASEGT. The CDR3 spells CASSDRTAGQPQHF. The CDR3 region has the DNA TGTGCCAGCAGTGACAGGACCGCGGGGCAGCCCCAGCATTTT.

The rearrangement uses TRBV29-1 and TRBJ1-1; no reliable D call. Germline loops: CDR1 SQVTM, CDR2 ANQGSEA. Trimming removed 3 bases from V and 4 bases from J, with 9 bases in between. CDR3 length: 12 residues. CDR3 bases: TGCAGCGTTGAGAGGGAAGGCACTGAAGCTTTCTTT. Its protein product is CSVEREGTEAFF.

The chain links TRBV28 to TRBJ2-7, with TRBD2 matching over 7 bases. V gave up 8 bases and J gave up 1 base; unmatched junction bases: 5. This CDR3 region has 13 residues. CDR1 and CDR2 (germline): MDHEN, SYDVKM. The CDR3 DNA reads TGTGCCAGCGGGACTACCGGGTCCTACGAGCAGTACTTC. Amino acid sequence: CASGTTGSYEQYF.

V and J are TRBV4-2 and TRBJ2-7; no reliable D call. CDR1 and CDR2 from the germline V gene are LGHNA and YNFKEQ. Trimming took off 1 base at V and 7 bases at J, with 11 bases between the two ends. The CDR3 sequence is 13 residues long. Here the CDR3 reads CASSQVQSREQYF. CDR3 DNA: TGTGCCAGCAGCCAAGTACAATCGCGGGAGCAGTACTTC.

The J gene is TRBJ2-1, the V gene TRBV6-5; D is uncertain. Germline V gene sequence: CDR1 MNHEY, CDR2 SVGAGI. The ends were cut back, 6 bases at V and 1 base at J, with 10 bases in the middle. This CDR3 region has 14 residues. CDR3 in amino acids: CASSLDLSYNEQFF. The CDR3 DNA reads as TGTGCCAGCAGCCTCGACTTGTCCTACAATGAGCAGTTCTTC.

The V gene is TRBV5-4, the J gene TRBJ1-2, with a possible D match to TRBD1 (6 bases). Germline CDR1 SGHNT, CDR2 YYREEE (reference sequence). The CDR3 totals 14 residues. V dropped 1 base and J dropped 8 bases, with 15 bases sitting between them. In DNA, the CDR3 is TGTGCCAGCAGCTTGCCCCAACAGGGATCCGGCTACACCTTC. Amino acid sequence: CASSLPQQGSGYTF.

In its sample, this clone was seen once. The rearrangement joins TRBV15 to TRBJ2-7; 7 bases map to TRBD1. This CDR3 spans 15 amino acids. In germline, CDR1 is LNHNV, CDR2 YYDKDF (reference sequence). Germline trimming cut 3 bases from V and 2 bases from J; bases unmatched to any gene: 7. CDR3 protein: CATSRGQIIAYEQYF. As DNA, the CDR3 is TGTGCCACCAGCAGGGGACAGATAATCGCCTACGAGCAGTACTTC. Complete variable domain (other parts from reference TRBV15 and TRBJ2-7): DAMVIQNPRYQVTQFGKPVTLSCSQTLNHNVMYWYQQKSSQAPKLLFHYYDKDFNNEADTPDNFQSRRPNTSFCFLDIRSPGLGDTAMYLCATSRGQIIAYEQYFGPGTRLTVT.

This chain joins TRBV30 and TRBJ2-3, with 7 bases fitting TRBD1. V gave up 4 bases and J gave up 2 bases; unmatched junction bases: 6. The germline V gene has CDR1 GTSNPN and CDR2 SVGIG (reference sequence). This CDR3 is 14 amino acids long. This CDR3 reads CAWNQGVVTDTQYF. CDR3 DNA sequence: TGTGCCTGGAATCAGGGGGTCGTCACAGATACGCAGTATTTT.

This clone was counted between two and nine times. The J gene is TRBJ1-6, the V gene TRBV14, with D possibly being TRBD1 (6 bases). V gave up 5 bases and J gave up 9 bases, with 14 bases separating them. The CDR3 covers 14 residues. Germline V gene data show CDR1 as SGHDN and CDR2 as FVKESK. The CDR3 sequence is CASSGWTAASPLHF. The CDR3 nucleotides are TGTGCCAGCAGCGGATGGACAGCTGCTTCACCCCTCCACTTT.

The chain employs TRBV27 and TRBJ2-6; D may be TRBD2 (5 bases). V was clipped by 4 bases and J by 2 bases, with 12 bases between them. Germline lookup yields CDR1 MNHEY and CDR2 SMNVEV (reference sequence). This CDR3 is built from 16 residues. Here the CDR3 DNA reads TGTGCCAGCAGTTCCTCCCCCGGGGCTGGGGCCAACGTCCTGACTTTC. Translating gives CASSSSPGAGANVLTF.

This clone appeared once. V usage is TRBV5-5 and J usage is TRBJ2-2; D is unclear. The V gene lost 2 bases and the J gene lost 5 bases, with 10 bases spanning the gap. Germline CDR1 is SGHKS and CDR2 is YYEKEE (reference sequence). This CDR3 is 14 amino acids long. As DNA, the CDR3 is TGTGCCAGCAGCTTCCGGACGGCGACCGGGGAGCTGTTTTTT. Protein product: CASSFRTATGELFF.